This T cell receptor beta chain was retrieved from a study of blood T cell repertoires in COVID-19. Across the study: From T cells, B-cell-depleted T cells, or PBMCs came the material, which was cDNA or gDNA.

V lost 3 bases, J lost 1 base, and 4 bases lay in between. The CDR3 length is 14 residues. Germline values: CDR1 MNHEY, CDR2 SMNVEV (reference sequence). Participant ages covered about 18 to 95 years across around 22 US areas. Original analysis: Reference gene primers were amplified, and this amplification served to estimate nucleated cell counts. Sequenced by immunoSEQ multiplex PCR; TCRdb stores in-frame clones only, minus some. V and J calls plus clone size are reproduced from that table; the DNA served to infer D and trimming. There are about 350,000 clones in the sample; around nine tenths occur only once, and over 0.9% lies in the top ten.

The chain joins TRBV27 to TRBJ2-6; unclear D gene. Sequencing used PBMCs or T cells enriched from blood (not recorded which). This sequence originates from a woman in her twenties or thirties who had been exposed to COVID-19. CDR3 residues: CASSFYSGANVLTF. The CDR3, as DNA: TGTGCCAGCAGTTTTTATTCTGGGGCCAACGTCCTGACTTTC.